Included here is one T cell receptor beta chain sequence, with context. A read error may explain this, as a much larger clone is one base away. The data were taken from a study of T-cell reconstitution after alpha-beta-depleted transplantation in children. For TCRbeta, the library was prepared with unique molecular identifiers. One entry per CDR3 protein results from TCRdb running MiXCR on the PCR reads. The repertoire holds around 130,000 distinct CDR3 sequences, with about 9.9% as singletons. The sample consisted of PBMCs, mostly from graft donor cells, taken 180 days after TCRalphabeta/CD19-depleted stem cell transplant. This TCR came from a girl in the first two years of life who had a stem cell transplant for combined immunodeficiency, so the T cells may come from the graft donor.

The CDR3 here is CSVPWGIGADTQYF. The CDR3 nucleotides are TGCAGCGTTCCCTGGGGTATTGGCGCAGATACGCAGTATTTT. This chain connects TRBV29-1 to TRBJ2-3; D uncertain. The V end lost 5 bases, the J end lost 4 bases, and 16 bases lay between the germline ends. CDR3 length: 14 residues. Germline CDR1 SQVTM, CDR2 ANQGSEA.